The 5 T cell receptor beta chains presented below share a single source sample, sequenced in a study of cytomegalovirus exposure and HLA in healthy donors. 60 Vbeta and 13 Jbeta primers were used in PCR. Profiled with immunoSEQ multiplex PCR; TCRdb holds only in-frame clones, not every one. Among some 160,000 clones listed, over 80% were seen once. Source material: PBMCs. These receptors originate from a male donor in good health and CMV-seropositive.

This clone has only a few counts. This rearrangement joins TRBV9 to TRBJ2-1, with TRBD2 identical over 12 bases. V trimming: 0 bases; J trimming: 7 bases; junction bases outside the gene matches: 8. Germline assignment: CDR1 SGDLS and CDR2 YYNGEE. The CDR3 runs 17 residues. CDR3 region: CASSVVWGGTSGNEQFF. Written as DNA, the CDR3 is TGTGCCAGCAGCGTAGTGTGGGGGGGGACTAGCGGGAATGAGCAGTTCTTC.

The J gene is TRBJ2-7, the V gene TRBV11-3; 8 nucleotides align to TRBD1. V lost 6 bases to trimming and J lost 7 bases; unmatched junction nucleotides: 8. The germline V gene has CDR1 SGHNT and CDR2 YENEEA. CDR3 length: 13 amino acids. CDR3 in amino acids: CASSPGQGGEQYF. DNA for the CDR3: TGTGCCAGCAGTCCCGGACAGGGAGGAGAGCAGTACTTC.

The rearrangement links TRBV11-3 to TRBJ2-2; 8 nucleotides agree with TRBD2. The CDR3 is 17 residues long. CDR1 and CDR2 (germline): SGHNT, YENEEA. With V trimmed by 0 bases and J by 4 bases, 7 bases remained unmatched. The CDR3 spells CASSLDPSGSGTGELFF. In DNA form, the CDR3 reads TGTGCCAGCAGCTTAGATCCCAGCGGGAGCGGCACCGGGGAGCTGTTTTTT. The full variable domain, rest sourced from reference TRBV11-3 and TRBJ2-2, is EAGVVQSPRYKIIEKKQPVAFWCNPISGHNTLYWYLQNLGQGPELLIRYENEEAVDDSQLPKDRFSAERLKGVDSTLKIQPAELGDSAVYLCASSLDPSGSGTGELFFGEGSRLTVL.

This chain joins TRBV9 and TRBJ1-5; perhaps TRBD1 as D (6 bases). Germline assignment: CDR1 SGDLS and CDR2 YYNGEE. This CDR3 region has 16 residues. V lost 3 bases and J lost 5, with 18 bases in between. The CDR3 nucleotides read TGTGCCAGCAGCGCTGGGACACCCACATATGATCAGCCCCAGCATTTT. Its translation: CASSAGTPTYDQPQHF.

This clone appeared a few times. The rearrangement joins TRBV10-3 to TRBJ2-1; D is uncertain. The CDR3 has 14 residues. Germline V gives CDR1 ENHRY, CDR2 SYGVKD. V was shortened by 2 bases and J by 13 bases, with 18 bases between the two germline ends. The CDR3, as DNA: TGTGCCATCAGTGAGCACGAGTCCACAGCTAAACAGTTCTTC. It specifies CAISEHESTAKQFF.